The rows below give T cell receptor beta chains drawn from one sample of a study of control samples from healthy donors and cancer patients. Method: immunoSEQ multiplex PCR; TCRdb's copy keeps in-frame clones and lacks some. The sample lists around 80,000 clones; over 75% were seen once. Sequencing used blood. These TCRs come from a woman between 50 and 59 years old in good health. Both conserved end residues are part of each CDR3. The D gene is left open where the match is weak. The size field is filled for only some rows; it gives once, few, many or a size class.

j_call: TRBJ2-2; v_call: TRBV6-1; clone_size: .; d_call: .; cdr3_aa: CASSEVGNLRTGELFF; cdr3_nt: TGTGCCAGCAGTGAGGTCGGCAACCTCCGAACCGGGGAGCTGTTTTTT
j_call: TRBJ1-1; v_call: TRBV5-4; clone_size: .; d_call: TRBD1; cdr3_aa: CASSVGQGLGAFF; cdr3_nt: TGTGCCAGCAGCGTGGGACAGGGCCTGGGAGCTTTCTTT
j_call: TRBJ1-5; v_call: TRBV6-1; clone_size: few; d_call: .; cdr3_aa: CASSEDRDNQPQHF; cdr3_nt: TGTGCCAGCAGTGAAGACAGAGACAATCAGCCCCAGCATTTT
j_call: TRBJ1-2; v_call: TRBV6-5; clone_size: .; d_call: TRBD1; cdr3_aa: CASRRTGAHGYTF; cdr3_nt: TGTGCCAGCAGAAGGACAGGGGCTCATGGCTACACCTTC
j_call: TRBJ2-3; v_call: TRBV6-6; clone_size: .; d_call: .; cdr3_aa: CASSYVDTQYF; cdr3_nt: TGTGCCAGCAGTTATGTGGATACGCAGTATTTT
j_call: TRBJ2-1; v_call: TRBV5-1; clone_size: .; d_call: TRBD2; cdr3_aa: CASSGLAGGLNEQFF; cdr3_nt: TGCGCCAGCAGCGGACTAGCGGGGGGGCTCAATGAGCAGTTCTTC
j_call: TRBJ1-1; v_call: TRBV3-1/TRBV3-2; clone_size: .; d_call: .; cdr3_aa: CASSQVSMNTEAFF; cdr3_nt: TGTGCCAGCAGCCAGGTCAGTATGAACACTGAAGCTTTCTTT
j_call: TRBJ1-1; v_call: TRBV27; clone_size: .; d_call: .; cdr3_aa: CASKSHKVLREQLGWGAFF; cdr3_nt: TGTGCCAGCAAGAGCCACAAGGTCCTCAGGGAGCAACTTGGCTGGGGAGCTTTCTTT
j_call: TRBJ2-7; v_call: TRBV30; clone_size: .; d_call: .; cdr3_aa: CAWIDRTGKDEQYF; cdr3_nt: TGTGCCTGGATTGATAGAACAGGGAAGGACGAGCAGTACTTC
j_call: TRBJ2-6; v_call: TRBV5-1; clone_size: .; d_call: .; cdr3_aa: CASKRGGINLSGANVLTF; cdr3_nt: TGCGCCAGCAAGAGGGGTGGGATTAATCTCTCTGGGGCCAACGTCCTGACTTTC
j_call: TRBJ2-3; v_call: TRBV5-4; clone_size: .; d_call: TRBD1; cdr3_aa: CASSPLPGQGFEDTQYF; cdr3_nt: TGTGCCAGCAGCCCGCTACCGGGACAGGGTTTCGAGGATACGCAGTATTTT
j_call: TRBJ2-2; v_call: TRBV6-1; clone_size: .; d_call: TRBD2; cdr3_aa: CASSEMGTSPPGELFF; cdr3_nt: TGTGCCAGCAGTGAAATGGGGACTAGCCCCCCCGGGGAGCTGTTTTTT
j_call: TRBJ2-5; v_call: TRBV20-1; clone_size: .; d_call: .; cdr3_aa: CSASSNRDGDQETQYF; cdr3_nt: TGCAGTGCTAGTTCCAACCGCGACGGGGACCAAGAGACCCAGTACTTC
j_call: TRBJ1-1; v_call: TRBV27; clone_size: .; d_call: TRBD1; cdr3_aa: CASSLTGVGAEAFF; cdr3_nt: TGTGCCAGCAGTTTAACAGGGGTTGGGGCTGAAGCTTTCTTT
j_call: TRBJ2-7; v_call: TRBV20-1; clone_size: .; d_call: .; cdr3_aa: CSAQQGYEQYF; cdr3_nt: TGCAGTGCTCAACAGGGCTACGAGCAGTACTTC